The rows below give T cell receptor beta chains drawn from one sample of a study of blood T cells in healthy people across ages. From the 5' RACE reads, TCRdb called clonotypes with MiXCR, one entry per CDR3 protein. The repertoire holds about 730,000 distinct CDR3 sequences, with roughly 41% as singletons. The sequenced material came from blood. The receptors here all came from a woman in her sixties or seventies in good health. Each CDR3 is given with its conserved first and last residue. Fields, in order: V gene, J gene, clone size, D gene, CDR3 DNA, CDR3 protein. A D gene is named only where the DNA matches it firmly. A clone size is listed for some rows: how often the clone was seen (once, few, many), or a class if it is expanded.

TRBV7-9	TRBJ2-5	few	TRBD1	TGTGCCAGCAGCCCGAGGGGGACAGGGACCATCCCGAATGAGCAGTACTTC	CASSPRGTGTIPNEQYF
TRBV12-3/TRBV12-4	TRBJ2-1	many	TRBD2	TGTGCCAGCAGTTTGAGAGGGACTAGCGGGCATCAGGAGTTCTTC	CASSLRGTSGHQEFF
TRBV7-8	TRBJ2-7	few	TRBD1	TGTGCCAGCAGCGTTTCCGGGACAGCCGAGCAGTACTTC	CASSVSGTAEQYF
TRBV4-2	TRBJ1-3	NA	TRBD1	TGTGCCAGCAGCCAGGACAGGGGGCCGGGAAACACCATATATTTT	CASSQDRGPGNTIYF
TRBV7-8	TRBJ2-7	few	NA	TGTGCCAGCAGCTTAGCGTCTAGCGTAATTACTTCCTACGAGCAGTACTTC	CASSLASSVITSYEQYF
TRBV20-1	TRBJ2-1	NA	NA	TGCAGTGCAAAGAACACAGACAATGAGCAGTTCTTC	CSAKNTDNEQFF
TRBV15	TRBJ1-4	many	NA	TGTGCCACCAGCACAGACGTCGGAGAAAAACTGTTTTTT	CATSTDVGEKLFF
TRBV24-1	TRBJ2-1	many	NA	TGTGCCACCAGTGACCCCAGGGGAGAGCAGTTCTTC	CATSDPRGEQFF
TRBV20-1	TRBJ2-3	NA	NA	TGCAGTGCTAGAGAAATTGGAGGGAGAGATACGCAGTATTTT	CSAREIGGRDTQYF
TRBV2	TRBJ2-7	NA	NA	TGTGCCAGCAGACCGGGACCGGGAATCTACGAGCAGTACTTC	CASRPGPGIYEQYF
TRBV24-1	TRBJ2-5	NA	NA	TGTGCCACCGGCACTCCCGAGGGGGACCAAGAGACCCAGTACTTC	CATGTPEGDQETQYF
TRBV12-3/TRBV12-4	TRBJ2-3	NA	TRBD2	TGTGCCTCCGGGGGGGCAGCAGATACGCAGTATTTT	CASGGAADTQYF
TRBV27	TRBJ2-3	few	TRBD2	TGTGCCAGCAGTTTAGTTCTCGCGGGAGGGGCAGATACGCAGTATTTT	CASSLVLAGGADTQYF
TRBV5-1	TRBJ2-7	few	NA	TGCGCCAGCAGCTTGGCCGGAGCCAACGAGCAGTACTTC	CASSLAGANEQYF
TRBV12-3/TRBV12-4	TRBJ2-1	NA	TRBD2	TGTGCCAGCAGTCAAAGGGGGCTAGCGGGGTACAATGAGCAGTTCTTC	CASSQRGLAGYNEQFF
TRBV12-3/TRBV12-4	TRBJ2-1	NA	TRBD2	TGTGCCAGCAGTCTTCAACTAGCGGGGGGGTCTAGTGAGCAGTTCTTC	CASSLQLAGGSSEQFF
TRBV4-2	TRBJ2-5	few	TRBD2	TGTGCCAGCAGCCACCCCGAGGGGGGGACTAGCCCTCCACAGACCCAGTACTTC	CASSHPEGGTSPPQTQYF
TRBV7-7	TRBJ2-3	few	TRBD2	TGTGCTAGCAGCCCAGCGGGGACGCAGCATGTGACGCAGTATTTT	CASSPAGTQHVTQYF
TRBV9	TRBJ2-1	NA	TRBD1	TGTGCCAGCAGCGTAGGGGGACAGGGGGCATACAATGAGCAGTTCTTC	CASSVGGQGAYNEQFF
TRBV2	TRBJ1-4	NA	TRBD1	TGTGCCAGCAGTGAAGCGCTTGGGCAGGGGGATGAAAAACTGTTTTTT	CASSEALGQGDEKLFF
TRBV12-3/TRBV12-4	TRBJ2-1	NA	NA	TGTGCCAGCAGTCAAAGGCGGGGCGGTTATGGGGATGAGCAGTTCTTC	CASSQRRGGYGDEQFF
TRBV4-1	TRBJ2-3	NA	TRBD2	TGCGCCAGCAGCCATAATAGCGGGGAAGAGCAGTATTTT	CASSHNSGEEQYF
TRBV27	TRBJ2-3	NA	TRBD2	TGTGCCAGCAGCCCTAGCGGGAGGCGTCCTAGCACAGATACGCAGTATTTT	CASSPSGRRPSTDTQYF
TRBV18	TRBJ1-6	NA	NA	TGTGCCAGCTCACCAGGAGGAGGGGTTAATTCACCCCTCCACTTT	CASSPGGGVNSPLHF
TRBV5-1	TRBJ1-2	NA	NA	TGCGCCAGCAGCTCTTCCCGGGACACGTTCGATAGGACTAACTATGGCTACACCTTC	CASSSSRDTFDRTNYGYTF
TRBV7-9	TRBJ1-2	many	NA	TGTGCCAGCAGCTTAGAGGGGGATGGCTACACCTTC	CASSLEGDGYTF
TRBV28	TRBJ2-7	NA	TRBD2	TGTGCCAGCAGTTTTGTGTCTAGCGGGACCTACGAGCAGTACTTC	CASSFVSSGTYEQYF
TRBV10-3	TRBJ2-2	once	NA	TGTGCCATCAGGGAACCTGCGAACATCGGGGAGCTGTTTTTT	CAIREPANIGELFF
TRBV7-3	TRBJ2-3	many	TRBD1	TGTGCCAGCAGCCTCGGACAGGTTGCGTTCACAGATACGCAGTATTTT	CASSLGQVAFTDTQYF
TRBV4-2	TRBJ1-1	few	TRBD1	TGTGCCAGCAGCCAGGCGGGACAGTTGAACACTGAAGCTTTCTTT	CASSQAGQLNTEAFF